This TCR beta chain was identified during a study of T cell changes during pregnancy in multiple sclerosis. The CDR3 runs to 16 residues. The V gene's germline CDR1 is WNHNN and CDR2 SYGVQD (reference sequence). V lost 1 base, J lost 5 bases, and 7 bases stayed unmatched. Profiling relied on immunoSEQ multiplex PCR, and the TCRdb table lists in-frame clones only, not all of them. The data hold 50,000 to 75,000 clones, with 91% observed a single time. The TCR originated in a female donor in good health, enrolled as a control in a pregnancy study. V usage is TRBV10-1 and J usage is TRBJ1-1, with 10 bases that match TRBD1. Sequenced material: peripheral blood, taken after pregnancy. CDR3 DNA sequence: TGCGCCAGCAGTGAGTTCGGCGGGACAGGGGATACTGAAGCTTTCTTT. Its translation is CASSEFGGTGDTEAFF.